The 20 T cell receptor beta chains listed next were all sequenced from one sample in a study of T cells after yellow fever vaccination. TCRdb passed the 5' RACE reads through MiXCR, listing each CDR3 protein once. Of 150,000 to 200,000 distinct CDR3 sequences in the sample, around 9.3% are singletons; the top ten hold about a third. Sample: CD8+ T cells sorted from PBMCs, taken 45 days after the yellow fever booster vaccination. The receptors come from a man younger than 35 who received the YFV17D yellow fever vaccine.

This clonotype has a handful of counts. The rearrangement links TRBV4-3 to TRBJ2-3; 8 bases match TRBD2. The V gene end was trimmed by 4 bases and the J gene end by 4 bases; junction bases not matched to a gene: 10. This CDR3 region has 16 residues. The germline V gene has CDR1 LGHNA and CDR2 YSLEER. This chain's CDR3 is CASSPVAGRGADTQYF. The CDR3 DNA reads TGCGCCAGCAGCCCAGTAGCGGGACGGGGAGCAGATACGCAGTATTTT.

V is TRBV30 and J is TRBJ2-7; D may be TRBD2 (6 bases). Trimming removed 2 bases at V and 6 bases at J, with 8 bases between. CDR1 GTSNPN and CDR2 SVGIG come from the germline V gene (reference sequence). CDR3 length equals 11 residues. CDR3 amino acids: CAWSQGGEQYF. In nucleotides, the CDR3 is TGTGCCTGGAGTCAGGGAGGCGAGCAGTACTTC.

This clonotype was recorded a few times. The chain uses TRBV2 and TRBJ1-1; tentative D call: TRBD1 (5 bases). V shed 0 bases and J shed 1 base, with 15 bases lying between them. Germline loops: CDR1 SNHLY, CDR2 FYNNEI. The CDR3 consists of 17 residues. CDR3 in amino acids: CASSEATDLQGNTEAFF. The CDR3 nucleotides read TGTGCCAGCAGTGAAGCCACAGATTTGCAGGGGAACACTGAAGCTTTCTTT. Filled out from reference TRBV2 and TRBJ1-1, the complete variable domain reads EPEVTQTPSHQVTQMGQEVILRCVPISNHLYFYWYRQILGQKVEFLVSFYNNEISEKSEIFDDQFSVERPDGSNFTLKIRSTKLEDSAMYFCASSEATDLQGNTEAFFGQGTRLTVV.

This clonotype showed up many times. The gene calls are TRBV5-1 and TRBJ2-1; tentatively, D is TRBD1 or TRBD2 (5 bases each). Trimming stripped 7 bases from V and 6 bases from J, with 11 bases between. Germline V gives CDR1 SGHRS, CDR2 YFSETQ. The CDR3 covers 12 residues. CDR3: CASQGPTNEQFF. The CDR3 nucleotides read TGCGCCAGCCAGGGACCGACCAATGAGCAGTTCTTC.

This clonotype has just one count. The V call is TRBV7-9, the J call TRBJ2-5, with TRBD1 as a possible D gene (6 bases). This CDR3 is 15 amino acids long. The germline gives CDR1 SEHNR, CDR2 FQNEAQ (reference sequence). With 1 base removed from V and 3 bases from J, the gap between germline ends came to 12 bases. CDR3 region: CASSLVGASKETQYF. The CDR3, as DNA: TGTGCCAGCAGCTTAGTGGGGGCCTCCAAAGAGACCCAGTACTTC.

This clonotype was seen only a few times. The CDR3 nucleotides are TGTGCCAGCAGCTCCACTATTACTAGCAATCAGCCCCAGCATTTT. Protein: CASSSTITSNQPQHF. The chain carries TRBV7-2 and TRBJ1-5; D unresolved. CDR3 length: 15 amino acids. V lost 4 bases and J lost 0, with 10 bases in between. In germline, CDR1 is SGHTA, CDR2 FQGNSA.

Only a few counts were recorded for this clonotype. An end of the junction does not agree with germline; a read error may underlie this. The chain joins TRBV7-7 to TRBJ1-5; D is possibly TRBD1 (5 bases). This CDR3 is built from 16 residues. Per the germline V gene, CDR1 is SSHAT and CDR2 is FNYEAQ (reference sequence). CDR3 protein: CASSGAQEILHQPQHF. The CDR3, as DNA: TGTGCTAGCAGCGGGGCACAGGAGATCCTGCATCAGCCCCAGCATTTT.

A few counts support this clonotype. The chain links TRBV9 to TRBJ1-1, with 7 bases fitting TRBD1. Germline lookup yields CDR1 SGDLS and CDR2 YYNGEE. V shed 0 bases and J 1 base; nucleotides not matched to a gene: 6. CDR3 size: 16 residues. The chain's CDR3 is CASSVGRGYGNTEAFF. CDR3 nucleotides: TGTGCCAGCAGCGTAGGCAGGGGGTACGGGAACACTGAAGCTTTCTTT.

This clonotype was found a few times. CDR3 sequence (DNA): TGTGCCAGCAGCTGGGGACCGAAGTACGAGCAGTACGTC. Translation gives CASSWGPKYEQYV. This sequence joins TRBV7-2 and TRBJ2-7; D is tentatively TRBD1 or TRBD2 (5 bases each). Germline-derived CDR1 and CDR2 are SGHTA and FQGNSA. The CDR3 covers 13 residues. V lost 4 bases and J 4 bases, leaving 11 bases between the germline ends.

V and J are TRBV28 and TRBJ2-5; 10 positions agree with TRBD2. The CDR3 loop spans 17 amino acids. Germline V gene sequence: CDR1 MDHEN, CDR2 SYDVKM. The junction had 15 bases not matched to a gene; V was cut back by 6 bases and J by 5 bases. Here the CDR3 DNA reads TGTGCCAGCAGACGCATCCCGGGACTAGCGTTTCGGGAGACCCAGTACTTC. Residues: CASRRIPGLAFRETQYF.

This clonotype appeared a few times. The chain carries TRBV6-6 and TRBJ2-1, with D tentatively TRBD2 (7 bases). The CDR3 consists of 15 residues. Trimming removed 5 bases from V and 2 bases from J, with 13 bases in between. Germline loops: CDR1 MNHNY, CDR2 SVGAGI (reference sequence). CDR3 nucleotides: TGTGCCAGCAGTAACCTGGGGGGGCCCTACAATGAGCAGTTCTTC. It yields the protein CASSNLGGPYNEQFF.

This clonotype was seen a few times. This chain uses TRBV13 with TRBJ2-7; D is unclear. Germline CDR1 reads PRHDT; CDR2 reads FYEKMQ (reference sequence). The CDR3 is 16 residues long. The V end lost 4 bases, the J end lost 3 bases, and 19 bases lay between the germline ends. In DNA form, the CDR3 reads TGTGCCAGCAGCTCCACGCTGCGGTTTGGACGCTACGAGCAGTACTTC. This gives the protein CASSSTLRFGRYEQYF.

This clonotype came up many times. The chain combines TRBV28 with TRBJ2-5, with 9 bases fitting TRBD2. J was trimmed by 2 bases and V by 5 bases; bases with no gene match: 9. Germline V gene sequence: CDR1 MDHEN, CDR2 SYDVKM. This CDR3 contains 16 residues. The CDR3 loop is CASSLRLADLQETQYF. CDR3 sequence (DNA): TGTGCCAGCAGTCTTAGACTAGCGGATCTGCAAGAGACCCAGTACTTC. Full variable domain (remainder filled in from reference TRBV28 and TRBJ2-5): DVKVTQSSRYLVKRTGEKVFLECVQDMDHENMFWYRQDPGLGLRLIYFSYDVKMKEKGDIPEGYSVSREKKERFSLILESASTNQTSMYLCASSLRLADLQETQYFGPGTRLLVL.

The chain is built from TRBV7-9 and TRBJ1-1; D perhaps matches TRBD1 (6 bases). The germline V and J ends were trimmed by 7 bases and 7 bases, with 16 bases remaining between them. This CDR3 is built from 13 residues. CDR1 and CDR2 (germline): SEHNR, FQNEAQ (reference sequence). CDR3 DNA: TGTGCCAGCAAAGGGGGGCTTCAGGGTGAAGCTTTCTTT. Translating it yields CASKGGLQGEAFF.

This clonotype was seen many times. The CDR3 reads CASSFWTTPANTGELFF. Written as DNA, the CDR3 is TGCGCCAGCAGCTTCTGGACCACCCCCGCGAACACCGGGGAGCTGTTTTTT. The chain links TRBV4-1 to TRBJ2-2, with D unresolved. The CDR3 runs 17 residues. Germline CDR1 MGHRA, CDR2 YSYEKL. Trimming cost V 5 bases and J 0 bases, with 16 bases left between them.

The CDR3 is CSARDTTNAKNIQYF. As DNA, the CDR3 is TGCAGTGCTAGAGATACCACTAATGCCAAAAACATTCAGTACTTC. The genes are TRBV20-1 and TRBJ2-4; D not certain. Germline V CDR1 and CDR2: DFQATT, SNEGSKA (reference sequence). V gave up 0 bases and J gave up 1 base, with 10 bases separating them. This CDR3 has 15 residues.

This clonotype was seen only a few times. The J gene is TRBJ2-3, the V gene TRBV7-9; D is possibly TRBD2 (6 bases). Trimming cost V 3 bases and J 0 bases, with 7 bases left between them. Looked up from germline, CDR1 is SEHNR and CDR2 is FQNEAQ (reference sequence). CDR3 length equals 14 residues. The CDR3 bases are TGTGCCAGCAGCTTTGGGGGGAGCACAGATACGCAGTATTTT. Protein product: CASSFGGSTDTQYF.

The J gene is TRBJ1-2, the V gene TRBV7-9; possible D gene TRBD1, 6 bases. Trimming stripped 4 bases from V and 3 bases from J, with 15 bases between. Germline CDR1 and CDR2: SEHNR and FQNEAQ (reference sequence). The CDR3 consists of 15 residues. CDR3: CASSSTGTGYYGYTF. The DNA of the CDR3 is TGTGCCAGCAGCTCCACAGGGACTGGGTACTATGGCTACACCTTC.

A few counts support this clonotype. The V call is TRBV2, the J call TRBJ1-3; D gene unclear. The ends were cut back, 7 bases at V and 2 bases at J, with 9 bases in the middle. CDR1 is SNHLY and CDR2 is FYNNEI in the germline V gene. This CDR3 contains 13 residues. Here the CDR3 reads CASTPAAGNTIYF. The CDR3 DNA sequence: TGTGCCAGCACCCCAGCGGCTGGAAACACCATATATTTT.

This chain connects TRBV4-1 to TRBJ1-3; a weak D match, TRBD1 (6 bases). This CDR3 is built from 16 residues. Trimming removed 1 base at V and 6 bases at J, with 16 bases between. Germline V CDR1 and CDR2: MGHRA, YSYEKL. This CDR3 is CASSQVDGQTKNTIYF. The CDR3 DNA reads TGCGCCAGCAGCCAAGTGGATGGACAGACAAAAAACACCATATATTTT.